Shown below are 2 T cell receptor beta chains from a single sample sequenced in a study of blood T cell repertoires in COVID-19 (dated by TCRdb to between 2020 and 2021). The library was built by means of the immunoSEQ multiplex PCR assay. This is the immuneACCESS table as TCRdb keeps it, with only in-frame sequences that have V and J called. A part of the clones is gone; compared with another copy, unresolved V genes explain less than half, and the rest is unexplained. This sample lists tens of thousands of clones; about 86% were detected once. The ten largest clones take up approximately 60% of the sample. The source material was peripheral blood. The receptors were sampled from a man aged 70 or older with acute or convalescent COVID-19.

The sample holds one count of this clone. The chain combines TRBV28 with TRBJ1-2, with a weak D call TRBD1 (6 bases). The V end was cut by 5 bases, the J end by 1 base, with 17 bases between. This CDR3 region has 16 residues. Germline assignment: CDR1 MDHEN and CDR2 SYDVKM. CDR3 DNA sequence: TGTGCCAGCAGTGGGGGGGGCGCAGCCTTTAACTATGGCTACACCTTC. This encodes CASSGGGAAFNYGYTF.

The chain is built from TRBV7-9 and TRBJ2-3, with TRBD2 matching 8 bases. From germline, CDR1 is SEHNR and CDR2 FQNEAQ (reference sequence). The CDR3 is 16 amino acids. J lost 3 bases, V lost 1 base, and 6 bases had no gene match. The CDR3 DNA sequence: TGTGCCAGCAGCTTAGTTGTGGGGACTAGGACAGATACGCAGTATTTT. It translates to CASSLVVGTRTDTQYF.